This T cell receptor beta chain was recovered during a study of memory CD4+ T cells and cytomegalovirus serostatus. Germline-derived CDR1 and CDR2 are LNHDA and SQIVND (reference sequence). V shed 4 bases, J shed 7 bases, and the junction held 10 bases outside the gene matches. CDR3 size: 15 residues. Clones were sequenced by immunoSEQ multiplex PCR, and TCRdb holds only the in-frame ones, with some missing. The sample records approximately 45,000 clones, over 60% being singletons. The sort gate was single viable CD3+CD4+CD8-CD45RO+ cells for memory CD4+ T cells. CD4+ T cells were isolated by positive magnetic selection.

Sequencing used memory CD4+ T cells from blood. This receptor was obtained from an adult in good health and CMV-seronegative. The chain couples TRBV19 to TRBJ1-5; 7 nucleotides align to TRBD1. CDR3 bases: TGTGCCAGTAGTAGAACAACAGGGGTGAAGCAGCCCCAGCATTTT. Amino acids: CASSRTTGVKQPQHF.